These 13 T cell receptor beta chains were all obtained from the same sample, sequenced in a study of CD8+ T cells in alopecia areata. The sorting of pooled cutaneous lymph node cells relied on CD4, CD8alpha, NKG2D, NKG2ACE and other markers. Reverse transcription of extracted RNA yielded cDNA, which provided the sequencing template. TCRdb's copy holds only in-frame clones and misses some; the assay was immunoSEQ multiplex PCR. Observed are more than 250,000 clones, no singletons, with the top ten taking more than 0.95%. The sequenced material came from CD4+ T cells sorted from a lymph node. Receptor source: a C3H/HeJ mouse with alopecia areata. The MHC haplotype recorded for the strain is H2-k.

In the case of this clone: Genes here carry mouse names. The sequenced fragment ends 4 residues before the CDR3 boundary, so the rest is inferred from the germline J gene. The genes are TRBV1 and TRBJ2-2, with 7 positions matching TRBD1. Per germline, CDR1 NSQYPW and CDR2 LRSPGD (reference sequence). The CDR3 consists of 15 residues. J was trimmed by 0 bases and V by 4 bases; bases with no gene match: 2. The CDR3 loop reads CTCSEGQTNTGQLYF. The part of the CDR3 DNA that was read is TGCACCTGCAGTGAGGGACAGACAAACACCGGG.

With respect to this clone: Mouse gene names apply. Read data end 4 residues before the CDR3 end; the end is taken from the germline J gene. V gene TRBV13-1 combines with J gene TRBJ1-2; maybe TRBD1 (6 bases). The germline V and J ends were trimmed by 3 bases and 1 base, with 10 bases remaining between them. The CDR3 is 14 amino acids. The germline V gene encodes CDR1 NSHNY and CDR2 SYGAGN. CDR3 DNA (partial): TGTGCCAGCAGTGGAAACAGGGTAAACTCC. Translated, it gives CASSGNRVNS. The whole CDR3 sequence is CASSGNRVNSDYTF.

Points on this clone: These gene names are mouse names. The read terminates 4 residues ahead of where the CDR3 ends, so the germline J gene completes it. The same CDR3 arises from other DNA sequences in this sample as well. The chain is built from TRBV13-1 and TRBJ2-7, with 7 bases fitting TRBD1. There are 13 residues in the CDR3. Looked up from germline, CDR1 is NSHNY and CDR2 is SYGAGN. CDR3 sequence: CASSAIQGYEQYF. The covered CDR3 bases are TGTGCCAGCAGTGCCATACAGGGGTAT.

To note about this clone: Gene and germline names: mouse. The read comes to an end 4 residues before the CDR3 does, leaving the germline J gene to fill in the end. Other DNA sequences of this sample code for an identical CDR3. V gene TRBV5 combines with J gene TRBJ2-5, with 12 bases matching TRBD2. Looked up from germline, CDR1 is LGHNA and CDR2 is YNLKQL (reference sequence). The CDR3 has 15 amino acids. This CDR3 reads CASSPRDWGEDTQYF. The sequenced part of the CDR3 DNA is TGTGCCAGCAGCCCCCGGGACTGGGGGGAAGAC.

This clone has a handful of counts. Here the gene names and germline are mouse. The observed sequence ends 4 residues before the CDR3 terminus, with the missing tail filled in from the germline J gene. The chain is built from TRBV19 and TRBJ2-5; D is unresolved. The germline CDR1 and CDR2 sequences are FNHDT and SITEND (reference sequence). Deletions cut 0 bases from V and 2 bases from J, with 7 bases between. The CDR3 runs 14 residues. The CDR3 reads CASSIGWSQDTQYF. The sequenced CDR3 bases are TGTGCCAGCAGTATAGGGTGGAGCCAAGAC.

The sample holds a few counts of this clone. Gene names and germline refer to mouse. The read finishes 4 residues shy of the CDR3 end, and the germline J gene is used to complete it. V usage is TRBV13-1 and J usage is TRBJ2-2; TRBD2 is a possible D gene (5 bases). The CDR3 totals 12 residues. Germline-derived CDR1 and CDR2 are NSHNY and SYGAGN. Trimming took 7 bases from V and 4 from J, leaving 8 bases between them. CDR3: CASLGVTGQLYF. Incomplete CDR3 DNA: TGTGCCAGCCTTGGGGTCACCGGG.

In this sample, this clone turned up a few times. The gene symbols are mouse symbols. Incomplete CDR3 DNA: TGTGCCAGCGGTGCCAACAGGGGTAACTATGCT. Amino acid sequence: CASGANRGNYA. In full, the CDR3 reads CASGANRGNYAEQFF. The rearrangement links TRBV13-2 to TRBJ2-1, with 7 bases fitting TRBD1. The read ends 4 residues early relative to the CDR3; the germline J gene fills the gap. CDR1 is NNHNN, CDR2 SYGAGS, per germline (reference sequence). V gave up 3 bases and J gave up 0 bases; unmatched junction bases: 3. The CDR3 extends over 15 amino acids.

To note about this clone: Gene names are mouse gene names. Read data end 4 residues before the CDR3 end; the end is taken from the germline J gene. V usage is TRBV1 and J usage is TRBJ2-2; D may be TRBD1 (6 bases). Germline V CDR1 and CDR2: NSQYPW, LRSPGD (reference sequence). The V and J ends lost 0 bases and 4 bases respectively, with 12 bases between them. The CDR3 is 16 residues long. The covered CDR3 bases are TGCACCTGCAGTGCAGATCCAGGGGTGGTCACCGGG. This sequence encodes CTCSADPGVVTG. The entire CDR3 sequence reads CTCSADPGVVTGQLYF.

This clone was counted between two and nine times. Gene names and germline match the mouse. The missing CDR3 end, 4 residues past where the read stops, is filled in from the germline J gene. The chain has TRBV19 and TRBJ1-2, with D unresolved. V lost 1 base to trimming and J lost 4 bases, with 8 bases between them. This CDR3 has 13 residues. The germline gives CDR1 FNHDT, CDR2 SITEND (reference sequence). The CDR3 sequence: CASSIRYGSDYTF. The covered CDR3 bases are TGTGCCAGCAGTATACGGTATGGCTCC. The whole variable domain, filled in from reference TRBV19 and TRBJ1-2, reads GGIITQTPKFLIGQEGQKLTLKCQQNFNHDTMYWYRQDSGKGLRLIYYSITENDLQKGDLSEGYDASREKKSSFSLTVTSAQKNEMAVFLCASSIRYGSDYTFGSGTRLLVI.

As for this clone: Any gene name here is a mouse gene name. CDR3 DNA, as far as it was read: TGTGCTAGGAGACAAAACACA. Protein: CARRQNT. The whole CDR3 reads CARRQNTEVFF. This sequence joins TRBV29 and TRBJ1-1; D gene uncertain. The read terminates 4 residues ahead of where the CDR3 ends, so the germline J gene completes it. Deletions cut 9 bases from V and 1 base from J, with 6 bases between. Germline CDR1 is MSHET and CDR2 is SYDVDS. The CDR3 is 11 amino acids.

Concerning this clone itself: Each gene name is a mouse one. The CDR3 goes on 3 residues after the read ends, and that part is filled in from the germline J gene. At the DNA level, this CDR3 is encoded by other sequences in the same sample as well. The chain joins TRBV1 to TRBJ1-6; 9 bases fit TRBD1. TRBJ1-6 is sorted into the ORF group, with uncertain function. The CDR3 length is 13 residues. The trim removed 4 bases at V and 8 bases at J, leaving 0 bases unmatched. Germline CDR1 is NSQYPW and CDR2 is LRSPGD (reference sequence). CDR3: CTCSGTGDSPLYF. CDR3 DNA, as far as it was read: TGCACCTGCAGTGGGACAGGGGATTCGCCC.

Concerning this clone: Genes and germline are mouse. The CDR3 end lies 4 residues beyond the end of the read and is filled in from the germline J gene. The chain uses TRBV13-1 and TRBJ2-1; 8 bases map to TRBD1. With V trimmed by 0 bases and J by 2 bases, 4 bases remained unmatched. Per the germline V gene, CDR1 is NSHNY and CDR2 is SYGAGN. This CDR3 spans 16 amino acids. CDR3: CASSDEGTGDYAEQFF. The part of the CDR3 DNA that was read is TGTGCCAGCAGTGATGAGGGGACAGGTGACTATGCT.

In its sample, this clone was seen a few times. Here the gene names and germline are mouse. The missing CDR3 end, 4 residues past where the read stops, is filled in from the germline J gene. The chain is built from TRBV4 and TRBJ2-3; no clear D. Germline CDR1 and CDR2: LGHDT and YNNKQL (reference sequence). Trimming took off 5 bases at V and 0 bases at J, with 9 bases between the two ends. The CDR3 is 14 amino acids. The CDR3 bases that were read are TGTGCCAGCAGCCCGACAACTAGTGCAGAA. Translation gives CASSPTTSAE. The whole CDR3 is CASSPTTSAETLYF.